This entry lists 21 T cell receptor beta chains sequenced from one sample in a study of patients and donors after allogeneic stem cell transplantation. MiXCR, run by TCRdb on the RT-PCR reads, gives a single entry per CDR3 protein. The sample holds 110,000 or so distinct CDR3 sequences, about a third seen once. Sequences were obtained from blood, either unsorted or a sorted T cell fraction (not recorded which). These TCRs come from a human donor who was either an allogeneic HSCT recipient or a stem cell or donor lymphocyte infusion donor (not recorded which). It is not recorded whose cells these are; they may come from a transplant donor.

This clonotype showed up just a few times. The rearrangement links TRBV7-8 to TRBJ1-5, with D perhaps matching TRBD1 (6 bases). In germline, CDR1 is SGHVS, CDR2 FQNEAQ. V lost 5 bases and J lost 3, with 11 bases in between. The CDR3 sequence is 14 residues long. The DNA of the CDR3 is TGTGCCAGCAGCAGAGGGGGGATCAATCAGCCCCAGCATTTT. Translated, it gives CASSRGGINQPQHF.

The chain combines TRBV21-1 with TRBJ2-5; the DNA was not compared with TRBD1, the D call given in the table. TRBV21-1 represents a pseudogene. This CDR3 is built from 15 residues. CDR3: CASSKGGELQETQYF. CDR3 coding DNA: TGTGCCAGCAGCAAAGGGGGCGAGTTACAAGAGACCCAGTACTTC.

The genes are TRBV18 and TRBJ1-4, with a weak D call TRBD1 (5 bases). Germline values: CDR1 KGHSH, CDR2 LQKENI. Trimming took 4 bases from V and 4 from J, leaving 13 bases between them. The CDR3 is made up of 15 amino acids. This chain's CDR3 is CASSREGRRNEKLFF. Written as DNA, the CDR3 is TGTGCCAGCTCACGCGAGGGACGACGTAATGAAAAACTGTTTTTT.

CDR3 protein: CASTPVTGGFYEQYF. Written as DNA, the CDR3 is TGTGCCAGCACCCCCGTGACAGGGGGTTTTTACGAGCAGTACTTC. The rearrangement links TRBV28 to TRBJ2-7; 9 nucleotides align to TRBD1. Germline loops: CDR1 MDHEN, CDR2 SYDVKM. V trimming: 7 bases; J trimming: 4 bases; junction bases outside the gene matches: 11. The CDR3 consists of 15 residues.

This clonotype was picked up a small number of times. The V and J genes are TRBV5-5 and TRBJ1-1; D is ambiguous. V dropped 4 bases and J dropped 0 bases, with 4 bases sitting between them. This CDR3 has 12 residues. Germline CDR1 reads SGHKS; CDR2 reads YYEKEE (reference sequence). CDR3 in amino acids: CASSPMNTEAFF. The CDR3 DNA reads TGTGCCAGCAGCCCAATGAACACTGAAGCTTTCTTT.

The chain carries TRBV20-1 and TRBJ1-3; the D gene is possibly TRBD1 (5 bases). The V and J ends lost 6 bases and 8 bases respectively, with 14 bases between them. The germline CDR1 and CDR2 sequences are DFQATT and SNEGSKA (reference sequence). This CDR3 spans 12 amino acids. CDR3 sequence (DNA): TGCAGTGCCGGGACCCAAGAACACACCATATATTTT. Protein product: CSAGTQEHTIYF.

This rearrangement joins TRBV6-5 to TRBJ1-5; TRBD1 is a possible D gene (5 bases). The CDR3 sequence is 15 residues long. In germline, CDR1 is MNHEY, CDR2 SVGAGI. V lost 5 bases and J lost 4, with 15 bases in between. The CDR3 region has the DNA TGTGCCAGCAGTCGGAGGGGAAACACGAATCAGCCCCAGCATTTT. Amino acid sequence: CASSRRGNTNQPQHF.

The chain has TRBV5-1 and TRBJ1-4; TRBD1 aligns across 8 bases. Per the germline V gene, CDR1 is SGHRS and CDR2 is YFSETQ. CDR3 length: 16 residues. With 4 bases clipped from V and 8 bases from J, the junction kept 13 bases outside the gene matches. The CDR3 coding sequence is TGCGCCAGCAGCCCCAGGGGGCAGGTCCTTTCAGAAAAACTGTTTTTT. Translation gives CASSPRGQVLSEKLFF.

The chain couples TRBV2 to TRBJ1-1, with a possible D match to TRBD1 (5 bases). The CDR3 consists of 16 residues. V shed 3 bases and J shed 1 base, with 15 bases lying between them. CDR1 and CDR2 (germline): SNHLY, FYNNEI. As DNA, the CDR3 is TGTGCCAGCAGTGATGCCCGAGGGGCCGCGAACACTGAAGCTTTCTTT. Translating it yields CASSDARGAANTEAFF.

This chain links TRBV18 with TRBJ1-1; D call uncertain. The CDR3 has 14 residues. The V gene's germline CDR1 is KGHSH and CDR2 LQKENI. V was clipped by 3 bases and J by 1 base, with 9 bases between them. In nucleotides, the CDR3 is TGTGCCAGCTCACCGGAGGTGAGGAACACTGAAGCTTTCTTT. Translated, it gives CASSPEVRNTEAFF.

This clonotype turned up a few times. The chain uses TRBV24-1 and TRBJ1-5; D is undetermined. Per germline, CDR1 KGHDR and CDR2 SFDVKD. V was pared by 2 bases and J by 4 bases, with 8 bases between. The CDR3 spans 14 residues. CDR3 sequence: CATSDWVTNQPQHF. The CDR3 bases are TGTGCCACCAGTGATTGGGTAACTAATCAGCCCCAGCATTTT.

The chain joins TRBV28 to TRBJ2-1; TRBD2 matches at 11 bases. Germline CDR1 MDHEN, CDR2 SYDVKM. This CDR3 is 15 amino acids long. After removal of 2 bases from V and 5 bases from J, the junction contained 2 bases not matched to a gene. The CDR3 here is CASSLGTSGNNEQFF. CDR3 DNA: TGTGCCAGCAGTTTAGGGACTAGCGGAAACAATGAGCAGTTCTTC.

This clonotype was observed a handful of times. V and J are TRBV7-2 and TRBJ1-1; 8 nucleotides align to TRBD1. V was pared by 5 bases and J by 3 bases, with 2 bases of the junction left unmatched. Looked up from germline, CDR1 is SGHTA and CDR2 is FQGNSA. This CDR3 has 13 residues. This CDR3 is CASSVQGDTEAFF. Written as DNA, the CDR3 is TGTGCCAGCAGCGTACAGGGGGACACTGAAGCTTTCTTT.

The chain combines TRBV24-1 with TRBJ2-2; TRBD2 might be the D (5 bases). Trimming stripped 3 bases from V and 6 bases from J, with 16 bases between. CDR3 length: 16 amino acids. CDR1 KGHDR and CDR2 SFDVKD come from the germline V gene. The chain's CDR3 is CATSDTLAQKAGELFF. In nucleotides, the CDR3 is TGTGCCACCAGTGATACTCTAGCTCAGAAGGCCGGGGAGCTGTTTTTT.

This clonotype has just a few counts. This chain uses TRBV27 with TRBJ2-7; TRBD2 is a possible D gene (7 bases). The CDR3 sequence is 14 residues long. In germline, CDR1 is MNHEY, CDR2 SMNVEV (reference sequence). V dropped 5 bases and J dropped 4 bases, with 15 bases sitting between them. The CDR3 nucleotides read TGTGCCAGCAGTCCTGGCGGGGGCGGGTACGAGCAGTACTTC. Encoded protein: CASSPGGGGYEQYF.

The chain combines TRBV6-5 with TRBJ2-1; unclear D gene. Germline CDR1 reads MNHEY; CDR2 reads SVGAGI. CDR3 length equals 15 residues. V was cut by 10 bases and J by 8 bases, with 24 bases left in between. In DNA form, the CDR3 reads TGTGCCACCTCCCCCGGGCCCGAAGTAGTCGATGAGCAGTTCTTC. This translates into CATSPGPEVVDEQFF.

In this sample, this clonotype turned up a few times. J is TRBJ1-4 and V is TRBV6-2 or TRBV6-3, with a tentative D call TRBD1 (6 bases). There are 16 residues in the CDR3. Between the trimmed V and J ends, which lost 5 bases and 0 bases, there was a span of 13 bases. From germline, CDR1 is MNHEY and CDR2 SVGEGT. The CDR3 loop is CASSTPRTATNEKLFF. CDR3 sequence (DNA): TGTGCCAGCAGTACGCCGCGGACAGCAACTAATGAAAAACTGTTTTTT.

This clonotype was observed a few times. The chain uses TRBV15 and TRBJ2-6; possibly TRBD1 for D (6 bases). The CDR3 is 16 residues long. V gave up 5 bases and J gave up 0 bases, with 11 bases separating them. CDR1 is LNHNV, CDR2 YYDKDF, per germline (reference sequence). Here the CDR3 DNA reads TGTGCCACCAGCGGGACACCTTACTCTGGGGCCAACGTCCTGACTTTC. Translation: CATSGTPYSGANVLTF.

This clonotype was counted ten times or more. The rearrangement links TRBV6-5 to TRBJ2-1; D not resolved. CDR1 is MNHEY and CDR2 is SVGAGI in the germline V gene. This CDR3 is built from 12 residues. Trimming removed 4 bases from V and 9 bases from J, with 10 bases in between. In nucleotides, the CDR3 is TGTGCCAGCAGTTCCGGAGTGGGTGAGCAGTTCTTC. Protein sequence: CASSSGVGEQFF.

The chain links TRBV27 to TRBJ2-7; D ambiguous. The CDR3 runs 12 residues. In germline, CDR1 is MNHEY, CDR2 SMNVEV (reference sequence). V lost 3 bases, J lost 3 bases, and 6 bases lay in between. Here the CDR3 reads CASSFRDYEQYF. For the CDR3, the DNA is TGTGCCAGCAGTTTTAGGGACTACGAGCAGTACTTC.

The V gene is TRBV7-9, the J gene TRBJ2-2; 11 bases align to TRBD2. The ends lost 6 bases at V and 5 bases at J; junction bases unmatched: 2. Germline V gene data show CDR1 as SEHNR and CDR2 as FQNEAQ (reference sequence). CDR3 length: 14 amino acids. The CDR3 sequence: CASRLAGETGELFF. CDR3 coding DNA: TGTGCCAGCAGACTAGCGGGAGAGACCGGGGAGCTGTTTTTT.